A single T cell receptor (beta chain) is shown here with its context. Antigen specificity is unknown. This sample stems from a study of CD8+ T cells in alopecia areata. Whole-study context: Each day, treated patients took oral tofacitinib twice, at 5 to 10 mg per dose. Affected scalp percentage determined the severity score of treated patients. Whole-study findings and limits: In scalp and blood during tofacitinib, many expanded lesional clones persisted.

Extraction of RNA preceded its reverse transcription into cDNA, which served as the sequencing template. Assay: immunoSEQ multiplex PCR; the TCRdb copy retains only in-frame clones and omits some. The data hold fewer than 200,000 clones, with under 60% observed a single time. The CDR3 totals 14 residues. Trimming removed 5 bases at V and 6 bases at J, with 15 bases between. Germline CDR1 reads MNHEY; CDR2 reads SMNVEV (reference sequence). Treatment given: oral pan-JAK inhibitor, 5-10 mg twice daily. This TCR was sampled from a human donor with alopecia areata. The source material was CD8+ T cells sorted from blood, sampled at week 24, from a patient treated with tofacitinib. V gene TRBV27 combines with J gene TRBJ2-3; D is undetermined. The CDR3 loop is CASSLQRSHDTQYF. CDR3 nucleotide sequence: TGTGCCAGCAGTCTTCAGAGATCCCACGATACGCAGTATTTT.